This T cell receptor beta chain comes out of a study of monozygotic twins with inflammatory bowel disease. Study-level points and caveats: Healthy co-twins, by inverse Simpson, had higher TCRbeta diversity than their siblings with IBD. Among T cells, the various subtypes were not distinguishable.

As regards this clonotype: The antigen is unknown.

CDR3 length equals 16 residues. CDR1 and CDR2 from the germline V gene are SGHNT and YYREEE (reference sequence). Researchers ran eight separate cDNA reactions for each sample. Nested amplification of TCRalpha and TCRbeta cDNA involved two PCRs of about 16 and 10 cycles. TCRdb reprocessed the 5' RACE reads and stores each CDR3 protein as one record, lacking DNA. This specimen shows around 230,000 distinct CDR3 sequences; the ten leading clones hold 1.5% to 2%. This clonotype originated in a human donor with ulcerative colitis or Crohn's disease, or a healthy co-twin of an affected twin (not recorded which). Sequencing input: blood. V is TRBV5-4 and J is TRBJ2-1; TCRdb picks TRBD1, but there is no DNA to check that call. CDR3 region: CASSLVRTGYVNEQFF. Full variable domain (outside the CDR3, taken from reference TRBV5-4 and TRBJ2-1): ETGVTQSPTHLIKTRGQQVTLRCSSQSGHNTVSWYQQALGQGPQFIFQYYREEENGRGNFPPRFSGLQFPNYSSELNVNALELDDSALYLCASSLVRTGYVNEQFFGPGTRLTVL.